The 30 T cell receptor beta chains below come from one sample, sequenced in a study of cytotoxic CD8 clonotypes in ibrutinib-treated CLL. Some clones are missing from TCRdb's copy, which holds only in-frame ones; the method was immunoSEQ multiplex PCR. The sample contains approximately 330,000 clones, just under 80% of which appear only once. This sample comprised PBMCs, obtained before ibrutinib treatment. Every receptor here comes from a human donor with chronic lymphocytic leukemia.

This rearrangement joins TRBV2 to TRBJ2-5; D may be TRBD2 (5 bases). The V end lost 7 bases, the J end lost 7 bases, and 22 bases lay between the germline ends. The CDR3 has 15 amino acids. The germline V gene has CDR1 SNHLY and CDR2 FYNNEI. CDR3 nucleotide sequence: TGTGCCAGCATTAATCTACCCGCGGGTCGGGCGACCCAGTACTTC. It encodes CASINLPAGRATQYF. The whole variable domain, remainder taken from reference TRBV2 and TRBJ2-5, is EPEVTQTPSHQVTQMGQEVILRCVPISNHLYFYWYRQILGQKVEFLVSFYNNEISEKSEIFDDQFSVERPDGSNFTLKIRSTKLEDSAMYFCASINLPAGRATQYFGPGTRLLVL.

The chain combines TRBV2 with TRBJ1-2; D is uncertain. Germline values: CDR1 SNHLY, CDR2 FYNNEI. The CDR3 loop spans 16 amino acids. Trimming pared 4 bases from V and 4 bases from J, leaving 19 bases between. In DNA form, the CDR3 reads TGTGCCAGCAGTGGGATTCTGGGATGGGTGGGCTATGGCTACACCTTC. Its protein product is CASSGILGWVGYGYTF.

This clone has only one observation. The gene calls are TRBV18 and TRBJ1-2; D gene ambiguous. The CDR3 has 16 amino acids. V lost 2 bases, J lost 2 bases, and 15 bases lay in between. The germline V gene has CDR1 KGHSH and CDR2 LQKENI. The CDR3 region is CASSPSGGRQNYGYTF. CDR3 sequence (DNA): TGTGCCAGCTCACCAAGCGGTGGCAGGCAAAACTATGGCTACACCTTC. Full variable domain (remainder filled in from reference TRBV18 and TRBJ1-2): NAGVMQNPRHLVRRRGQEARLRCSPMKGHSHVYWYRQLPEEGLKFMVYLQKENIIDESGMPKERFSAEFPKEGPSILRIQQVVRGDSAAYFCASSPSGGRQNYGYTFGSGTRLTVV.

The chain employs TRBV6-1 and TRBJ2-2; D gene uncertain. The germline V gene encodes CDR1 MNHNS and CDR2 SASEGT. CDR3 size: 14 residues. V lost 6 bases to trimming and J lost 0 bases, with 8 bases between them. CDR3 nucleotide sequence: TGTGCCAGCAGGACCGTTACGAACACCGGGGAGCTGTTTTTT. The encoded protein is CASRTVTNTGELFF.

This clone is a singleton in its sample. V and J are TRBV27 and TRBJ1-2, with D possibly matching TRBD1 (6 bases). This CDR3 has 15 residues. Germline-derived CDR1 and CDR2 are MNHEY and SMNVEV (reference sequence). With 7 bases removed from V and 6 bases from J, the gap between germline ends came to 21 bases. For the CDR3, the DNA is TGTGCCAGCAAGGAATGGACAGCCGATTACGATGGCTACACCTTC. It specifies CASKEWTADYDGYTF.

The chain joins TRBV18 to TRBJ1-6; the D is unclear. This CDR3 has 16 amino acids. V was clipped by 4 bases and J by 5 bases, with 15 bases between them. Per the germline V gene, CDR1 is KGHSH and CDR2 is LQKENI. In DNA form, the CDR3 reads TGTGCCAGCTCACTGACAACCCGTCATGATAATTCACCCCTCCACTTT. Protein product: CASSLTTRHDNSPLHF.

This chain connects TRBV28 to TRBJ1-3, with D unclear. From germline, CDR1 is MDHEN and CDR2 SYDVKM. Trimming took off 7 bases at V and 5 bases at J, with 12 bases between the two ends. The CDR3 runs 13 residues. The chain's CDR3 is CASTIPGRNTIYF. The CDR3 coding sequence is TGTGCCAGCACCATCCCTGGGAGAAACACCATATATTTT.

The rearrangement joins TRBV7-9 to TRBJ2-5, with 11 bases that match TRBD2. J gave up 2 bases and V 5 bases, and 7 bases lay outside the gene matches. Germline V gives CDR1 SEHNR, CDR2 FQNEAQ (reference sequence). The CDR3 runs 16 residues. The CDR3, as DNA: TGTGCCAGCAGCCAAAGGACTAGCGGGCTACAAGAGACCCAGTACTTC. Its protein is CASSQRTSGLQETQYF.

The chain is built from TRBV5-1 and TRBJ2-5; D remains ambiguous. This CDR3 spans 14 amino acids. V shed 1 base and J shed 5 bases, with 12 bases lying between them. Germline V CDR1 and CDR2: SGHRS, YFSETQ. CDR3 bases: TGCGCCAGCAGCTTGAGCCGGATGTGGGAGACCCAGTACTTC. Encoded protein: CASSLSRMWETQYF.

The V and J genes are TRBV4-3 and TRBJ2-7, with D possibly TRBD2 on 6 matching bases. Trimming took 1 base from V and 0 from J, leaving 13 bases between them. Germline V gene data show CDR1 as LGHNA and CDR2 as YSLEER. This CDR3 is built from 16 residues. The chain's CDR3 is CASSQGSSASSYEQYF. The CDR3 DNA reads TGCGCCAGCAGCCAAGGGTCTAGCGCGAGCTCCTACGAGCAGTACTTC.

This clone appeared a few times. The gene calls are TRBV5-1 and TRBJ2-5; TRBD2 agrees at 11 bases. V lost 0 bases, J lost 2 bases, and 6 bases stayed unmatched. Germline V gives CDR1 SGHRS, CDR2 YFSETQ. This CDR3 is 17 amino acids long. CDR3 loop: CASSLARGLADQETQYF. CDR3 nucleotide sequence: TGCGCCAGCAGCTTGGCCAGGGGACTAGCGGATCAAGAGACCCAGTACTTC.

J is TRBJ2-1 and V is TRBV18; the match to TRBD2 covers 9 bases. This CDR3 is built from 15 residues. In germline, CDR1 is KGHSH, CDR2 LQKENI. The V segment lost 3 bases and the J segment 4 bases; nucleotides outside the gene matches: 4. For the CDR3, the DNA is TGTGCCAGCTCACCCAGCGGGAGGCTTTACAATGAGCAGTTCTTC. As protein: CASSPSGRLYNEQFF.

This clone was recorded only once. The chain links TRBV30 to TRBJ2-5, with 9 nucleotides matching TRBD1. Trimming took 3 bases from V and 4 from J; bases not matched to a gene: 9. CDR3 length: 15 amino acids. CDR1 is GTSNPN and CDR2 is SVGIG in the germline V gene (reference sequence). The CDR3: CAWSANTGGPETQYF. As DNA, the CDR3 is TGTGCCTGGAGCGCTAACACAGGGGGCCCAGAGACCCAGTACTTC.

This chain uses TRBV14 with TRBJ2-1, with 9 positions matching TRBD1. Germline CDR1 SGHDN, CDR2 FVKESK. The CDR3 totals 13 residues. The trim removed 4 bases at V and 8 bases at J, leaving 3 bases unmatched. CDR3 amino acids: CASSPWTGDEQFF. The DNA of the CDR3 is TGTGCCAGCAGCCCCTGGACAGGGGATGAGCAGTTCTTC.

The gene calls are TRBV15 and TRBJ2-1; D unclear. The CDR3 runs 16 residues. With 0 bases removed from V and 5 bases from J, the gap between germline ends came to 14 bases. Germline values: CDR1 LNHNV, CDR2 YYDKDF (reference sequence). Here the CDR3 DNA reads TGTGCCACCAGCAGAGATCACTCGGGCCGGAACAATGAGCAGTTCTTC. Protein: CATSRDHSGRNNEQFF.

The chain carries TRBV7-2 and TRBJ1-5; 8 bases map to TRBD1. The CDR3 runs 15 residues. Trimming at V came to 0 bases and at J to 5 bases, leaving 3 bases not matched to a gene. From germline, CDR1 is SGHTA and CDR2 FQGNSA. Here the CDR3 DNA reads TGTGCCAGCAGCTTAGCAGCAGGGGGCTATCAGCCCCAGCATTTT. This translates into CASSLAAGGYQPQHF.

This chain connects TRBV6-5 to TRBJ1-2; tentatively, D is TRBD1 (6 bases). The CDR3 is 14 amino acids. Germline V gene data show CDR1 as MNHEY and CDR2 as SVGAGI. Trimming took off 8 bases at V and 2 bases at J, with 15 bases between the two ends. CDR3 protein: CASGRGRRNYGYTF. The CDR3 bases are TGTGCCAGCGGTCGGGGGCGCAGAAACTATGGCTACACCTTC.

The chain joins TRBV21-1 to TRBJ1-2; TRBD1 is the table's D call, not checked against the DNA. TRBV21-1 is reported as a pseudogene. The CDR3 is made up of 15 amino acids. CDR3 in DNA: TGTGCCAGCAGCAAGTGGGGACAGACGAACTATGGCTACACCTTC. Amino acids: CASSKWGQTNYGYTF.

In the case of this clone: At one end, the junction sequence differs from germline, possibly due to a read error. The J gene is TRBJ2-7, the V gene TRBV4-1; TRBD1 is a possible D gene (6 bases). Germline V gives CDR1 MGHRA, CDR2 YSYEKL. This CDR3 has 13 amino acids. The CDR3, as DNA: TGCGCCAGCAGCCAGTCCCGGGACAAACCCCCTACGTTC. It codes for CASSQSRDKPPTF.

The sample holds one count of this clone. CDR3 sequence reads: CASSADRWLYEQYF. The CDR3 bases are TGTGCCAGCAGCGCCGACAGGTGGCTCTACGAGCAGTACTTC. The chain carries TRBV11-2 and TRBJ2-7; D perhaps matches TRBD1 (6 bases). This CDR3 region has 14 residues. V was clipped by 5 bases and J by 3 bases, with 14 bases between them. The germline V gene encodes CDR1 SGHAT and CDR2 FQNNGV.

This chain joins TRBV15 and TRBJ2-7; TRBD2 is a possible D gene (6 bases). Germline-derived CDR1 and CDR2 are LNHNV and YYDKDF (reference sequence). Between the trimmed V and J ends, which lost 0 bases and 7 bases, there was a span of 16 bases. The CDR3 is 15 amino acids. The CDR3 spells CATSRDPRGTGEQYF. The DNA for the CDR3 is TGTGCCACCAGCAGAGATCCACGGGGGACGGGGGAGCAGTACTTC. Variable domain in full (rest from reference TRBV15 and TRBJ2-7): DAMVIQNPRYQVTQFGKPVTLSCSQTLNHNVMYWYQQKSSQAPKLLFHYYDKDFNNEADTPDNFQSRRPNTSFCFLDIRSPGLGDTAMYLCATSRDPRGTGEQYFGPGTRLTVT.

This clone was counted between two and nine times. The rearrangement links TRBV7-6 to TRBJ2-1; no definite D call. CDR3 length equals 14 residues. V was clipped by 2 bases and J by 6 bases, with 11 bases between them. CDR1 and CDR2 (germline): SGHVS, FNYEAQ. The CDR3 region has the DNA TGTGCCAGCAGCTTATGGGGATCGATCAATGAGCAGTTCTTC. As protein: CASSLWGSINEQFF.

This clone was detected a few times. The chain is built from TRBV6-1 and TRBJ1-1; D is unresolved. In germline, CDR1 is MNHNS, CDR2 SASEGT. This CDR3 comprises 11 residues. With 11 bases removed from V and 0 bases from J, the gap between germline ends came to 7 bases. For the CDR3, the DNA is TGTGCCGGACGTATGAACACTGAAGCTTTCTTT. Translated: CAGRMNTEAFF.

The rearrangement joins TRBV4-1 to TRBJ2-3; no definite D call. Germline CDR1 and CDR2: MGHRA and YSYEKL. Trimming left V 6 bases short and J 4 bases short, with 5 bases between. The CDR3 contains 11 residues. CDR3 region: CASSYADTQYF. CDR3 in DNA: TGCGCCAGCAGTTATGCAGATACGCAGTATTTT.

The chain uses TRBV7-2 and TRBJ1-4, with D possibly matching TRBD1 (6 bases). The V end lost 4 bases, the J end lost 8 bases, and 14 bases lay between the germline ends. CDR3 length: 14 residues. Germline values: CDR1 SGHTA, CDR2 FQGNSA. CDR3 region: CASSSDSQGEKLFF. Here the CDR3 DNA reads TGTGCCAGCAGCTCGGACAGCCAGGGGGAAAAACTGTTTTTT.

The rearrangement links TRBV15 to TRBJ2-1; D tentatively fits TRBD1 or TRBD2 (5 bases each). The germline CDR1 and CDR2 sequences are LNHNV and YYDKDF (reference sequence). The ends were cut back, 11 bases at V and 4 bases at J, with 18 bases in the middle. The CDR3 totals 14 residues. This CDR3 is CASSSGDQYNEQFF. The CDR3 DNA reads TGTGCCTCCTCGTCCGGGGACCAATACAATGAGCAGTTCTTC.

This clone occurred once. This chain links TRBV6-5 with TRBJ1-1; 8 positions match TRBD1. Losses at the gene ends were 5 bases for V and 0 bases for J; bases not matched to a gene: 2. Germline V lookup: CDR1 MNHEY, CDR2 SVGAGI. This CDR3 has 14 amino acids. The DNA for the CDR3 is TGTGCCAGCAGTACAGGGGGTATGAACACTGAAGCTTTCTTT. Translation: CASSTGGMNTEAFF.

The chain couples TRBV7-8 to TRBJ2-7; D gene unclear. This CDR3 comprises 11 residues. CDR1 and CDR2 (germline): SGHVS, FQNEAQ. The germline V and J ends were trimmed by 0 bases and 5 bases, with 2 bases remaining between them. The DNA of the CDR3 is TGTGCCAGCAGCTTAGCGCACGAGCAGTACTTC. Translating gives CASSLAHEQYF.

In nucleotides, the CDR3 is TGTGCCAGCAATATTGGAGGGCTACCTGAAGCTTTCTTT. Translating it yields CASNIGGLPEAFF. The chain recombines TRBV5-4 with TRBJ1-1, with unresolved D. Germline CDR1 reads SGHNT; CDR2 reads YYREEE (reference sequence). The CDR3 consists of 13 residues. Between the trimmed V and J ends, which lost 6 bases and 6 bases, there was a span of 15 bases.

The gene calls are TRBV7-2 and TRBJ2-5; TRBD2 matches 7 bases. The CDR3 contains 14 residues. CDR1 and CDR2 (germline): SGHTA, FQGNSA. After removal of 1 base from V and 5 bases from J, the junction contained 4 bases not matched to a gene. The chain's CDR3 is CASSLGGGTETQYF. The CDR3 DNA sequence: TGTGCCAGCAGCTTAGGGGGAGGGACGGAGACCCAGTACTTC. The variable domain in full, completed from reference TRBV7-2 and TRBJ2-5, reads GAGVSQSPSNKVTEKGKDVELRCDPISGHTALYWYRQSLGQGLEFLIYFQGNSAPDKSGLPSDRFSAERTGGSVSTLTIQRTQQEDSAVYLCASSLGGGTETQYFGPGTRLLVL.